This T cell receptor beta chain comes out of a study of human T cells and chemical hapten exposure. With V trimmed by 6 bases and J by 4 bases, 5 bases remained unmatched. CDR3 length: 13 amino acids. Germline assignment: CDR1 LNHDA and CDR2 SQIVND (reference sequence). In TCRdb, the RACE reads were re-called with MiXCR into one record per CDR3 protein. The sample contains roughly 38,000 distinct CDR3 sequences, roughly an eighth of which appear only once. The time point denotes: pre-sensitization, week 0. Treatment noted: therapeutic diphenylcyclopropenone sensitization with weekly scalp DPC. This clonotype showed up many times.

The J gene is TRBJ1-2, the V gene TRBV19; 7 nucleotides match TRBD1. Sequenced here: whole blood, sampled in connection with sensitization to the hapten diphenylcyclopropenone (DPC). This TCR was recovered from a woman aged 25 to 39 with alopecia areata. Some clones in this sample may be carry-over from other donors' samples. The CDR3 region is CASRRGLSYGYTF. The DNA of the CDR3 is TGTGCCAGTAGAAGGGGGCTCAGCTATGGCTACACCTTC.